The 22 T cell receptor beta chains reported below all come from one sample, sequenced in a study of identical twins. TCRdb redid the calling of the 5' RACE reads with MiXCR, one entry per CDR3 protein. The data hold roughly 470,000 distinct CDR3 sequences, with 14% observed a single time. The data also belong to a second study, concerning yellow fever vaccine responses in identical twins.

The sequenced material came from CD4+ T cells sorted from blood. Receptors were obtained from a woman between 18 and 30 years old in good health.

This clonotype was seen a few times. The rearrangement joins TRBV7-9 to TRBJ2-3; no firm D call. Trimming took off 5 bases at V and 2 bases at J, with 14 bases between the two ends. Per germline, CDR1 SEHNR and CDR2 FQNEAQ (reference sequence). CDR3 length: 15 amino acids. The CDR3 spells CASSPIARDTDTQYF. CDR3 nucleotides: TGTGCCAGCAGCCCAATAGCAAGAGACACAGATACGCAGTATTTT. Full variable domain (rest looked up from reference TRBV7-9 and TRBJ2-3): DTGVSQNPRHKITKRGQNVTFRCDPISEHNRLYWYRQTLGQGPEFLTYFQNEAQLEKSRLLSDRFSAERPKGSFSTLEIQRTEQGDSAMYLCASSPIARDTDTQYFGPGTRLTVL.

The chain employs TRBV9 and TRBJ2-3, with TRBD2 matching 8 bases. Germline lookup yields CDR1 SGDLS and CDR2 YYNGEE. V shed 3 bases and J 3 bases; nucleotides not matched to a gene: 6. The CDR3 covers 15 residues. The DNA for the CDR3 is TGTGCCAGCAGCGGAGCGGGAGTGGTAACAGATACGCAGTATTTT. Encoded protein: CASSGAGVVTDTQYF.

There are a few counts of this clonotype. This chain joins TRBV29-1 and TRBJ1-4; tentative D call: TRBD1 (5 bases). CDR1 and CDR2 (germline): SQVTM, ANQGSEA. The length of the CDR3 is 13 residues. The V end lost 7 bases, the J end lost 7 bases, and 16 bases lay between the germline ends. DNA for the CDR3: TGCAGCGGCCGGGACTCAGGGACTGAAAAACTGTTTTTT. It yields the protein CSGRDSGTEKLFF.

The chain is built from TRBV3-1 and TRBJ2-1, with D perhaps TRBD1 or TRBD2 (6 bases each). The V end was cut by 5 bases, the J end by 2 bases, with 13 bases between. The CDR3 spans 15 residues. Looked up from germline, CDR1 is LGHDT and CDR2 is YNNKEL (reference sequence). The CDR3 sequence: CASSSRGATYNEQFF. The CDR3 nucleotides are TGTGCCAGCAGCTCAAGGGGGGCCACCTACAATGAGCAGTTCTTC.

This clonotype was observed a few times. This chain uses TRBV20-1 with TRBJ2-3, with D possibly matching TRBD2 (5 bases). The length of the CDR3 is 16 residues. Germline assignment: CDR1 DFQATT and CDR2 SNEGSKA (reference sequence). V lost 0 bases to trimming and J lost 1 base, with 14 bases between them. CDR3 region: CSARDTAGVGTDTQYF. DNA for the CDR3: TGCAGTGCTAGAGATACGGCGGGCGTGGGCACAGATACGCAGTATTTT.

The J gene is TRBJ2-2, the V gene TRBV28; D is undetermined. Trimming stripped 5 bases from V and 1 base from J, with 17 bases between. The CDR3 has 17 amino acids. Germline CDR1 MDHEN, CDR2 SYDVKM. This CDR3 reads CASSPNPHVQNTGELFF. DNA of the CDR3: TGTGCCAGCAGTCCGAACCCGCACGTACAGAACACCGGGGAGCTGTTTTTT.

The rearrangement joins TRBV20-1 to TRBJ2-3; D assignment may be TRBD1 or TRBD2 (5 bases each). Germline values: CDR1 DFQATT, CDR2 SNEGSKA (reference sequence). The CDR3 consists of 14 residues. V lost 1 base to trimming and J lost 3 bases, with 11 bases between them. DNA for the CDR3: TGCAGTGCTAGAGTCCGGGGCATAACAGATACGCAGTATTTT. It is translated as CSARVRGITDTQYF.

V gene TRBV6-2 or TRBV6-3 combines with J gene TRBJ2-1; no reliable D call. The germline CDR1 and CDR2 sequences are MNHEY and SVGEGT. Trimming left V 5 bases short and J 2 bases short, with 19 bases between. The CDR3 has 17 amino acids. CDR3 region: CASSTGRPSLTYNEQFF. CDR3 nucleotides: TGTGCCAGCAGTACCGGACGGCCTTCCCTAACCTACAATGAGCAGTTCTTC.

This sequence joins TRBV7-6 and TRBJ2-7, with TRBD1 as a possible D gene (5 bases). This CDR3 has 15 residues. Germline assignment: CDR1 SGHVS and CDR2 FNYEAQ. Trimming pared 5 bases from V and 3 bases from J, leaving 17 bases between. CDR3 protein: CASSRRGQGFYEQYF. The CDR3, as DNA: TGTGCCAGCAGCCGAAGGGGTCAGGGTTTCTACGAGCAGTACTTC.

Comments on this clonotype: The CDR3 end shows no conserved phenylalanine or tryptophan, and so a read error is likely. The chain employs TRBV30 and TRBJ1-2, with 9 bases fitting TRBD1. The length of the CDR3 is 14 residues. Unmatched junction bases numbered 6, after V lost 3 bases and J lost 4 bases. Germline CDR1 reads GTSNPN; CDR2 reads SVGIG (reference sequence). The CDR3 DNA reads as TGTGCCTGGAGCCGGACAGGGGTCGTCTATGGCTACACCTCC. Its protein product is CAWSRTGVVYGYTS.

This chain's CDR3 is CSARRGSSFTDTQYF. The CDR3 DNA is TGCAGTGCTAGGCGGGGTAGCTCCTTCACAGATACGCAGTATTTT. V and J are TRBV20-1 and TRBJ2-3; a weak D match, TRBD2 (6 bases). The CDR3 totals 15 residues. Germline CDR1 and CDR2: DFQATT and SNEGSKA (reference sequence). The V end was cut by 3 bases, the J end by 2 bases, with 15 bases between.

This clonotype appeared a few times. The chain employs TRBV3-1 and TRBJ2-6; 9 bases map to TRBD1. From germline, CDR1 is LGHDT and CDR2 YNNKEL (reference sequence). J lost 0 bases, V lost 2 bases, and 2 bases had no gene match. CDR3 size: 17 residues. The CDR3 coding sequence is TGTGCCAGCAGCCAACGGGACAGGGACTCTGGGGCCAACGTCCTGACTTTC. This encodes CASSQRDRDSGANVLTF.

The chain joins TRBV2 to TRBJ2-7, with a possible D match to TRBD1 (6 bases). V lost 4 bases, J lost 6 bases, and 13 bases lay in between. The germline gives CDR1 SNHLY, CDR2 FYNNEI. This CDR3 has 13 residues. CDR3 sequence: CASSVRTVSEQYF. The CDR3 DNA follows: TGTGCCAGCAGTGTACGGACAGTTTCCGAGCAGTACTTC.

This clonotype was counted a few times. This CDR3 is CASSLQDRGYEQYF. For the CDR3, the DNA is TGCGCCAGCAGCTTGCAAGACAGGGGTTACGAGCAGTACTTC. This sequence joins TRBV5-1 and TRBJ2-7, with 8 bases aligning to TRBD1. CDR1 and CDR2 from the germline V gene are SGHRS and YFSETQ. Trimming cost V 1 base and J 4 bases; bases outside gene matches: 4. The CDR3 has 14 residues.

In its sample, this clonotype was seen many times. The chain is built from TRBV10-3 and TRBJ2-5, with D possibly TRBD2 on 6 matching bases. Germline values: CDR1 ENHRY, CDR2 SYGVKD. This CDR3 comprises 12 residues. V lost 10 bases, J lost 2 bases, and 11 bases lay in between. The CDR3 DNA reads TGTGCCACCACGGGGGATCAAGAGACCCAGTACTTC. This encodes CATTGDQETQYF.

The J gene is TRBJ2-4, the V gene TRBV7-3, with a tentative D call TRBD2 (6 bases). The CDR3 runs 13 residues. CDR1 and CDR2 from the germline V gene are SGHTA and FQGTGA. The V and J ends lost 1 base and 9 bases respectively, with 10 bases between them. The DNA for the CDR3 is TGTGCCAGCAGCTTAATGGAGGGAGGCATTCAGTACTTC. As protein: CASSLMEGGIQYF. Full variable domain (missing parts from reference TRBV7-3 and TRBJ2-4): GAGVSQTPSNKVTEKGKYVELRCDPISGHTALYWYRQSLGQGPEFLIYFQGTGAADDSGLPNDRFFAVRPEGSVSTLKIQRTERGDSAVYLCASSLMEGGIQYFGAGTRLSVL.

The chain joins TRBV7-2 to TRBJ1-1, with no clear D. V lost 3 bases and J 5 bases, leaving 7 bases between the germline ends. Per germline, CDR1 SGHTA and CDR2 FQGNSA. This CDR3 region has 12 residues. The CDR3 region has the DNA TGTGCCAGCAGCTTTTTCGCGACTGAAGCTTTCTTT. Translating it yields CASSFFATEAFF. Filled out from reference TRBV7-2 and TRBJ1-1, the complete variable domain reads GAGVSQSPSNKVTEKGKDVELRCDPISGHTALYWYRQSLGQGLEFLIYFQGNSAPDKSGLPSDRFSAERTGGSVSTLTIQRTQQEDSAVYLCASSFFATEAFFGQGTRLTVV.

This clonotype came up a few times. J is TRBJ1-1 and V is TRBV12-3 or TRBV12-4; possibly TRBD1 for D (5 bases). The CDR3 runs 14 residues. V was pared by 8 bases and J by 0 bases, with 13 bases between. CDR3 nucleotide sequence: TGTGCCAGCCGGGGGGAGGGGCTGAACACTGAAGCTTTCTTT. Protein product: CASRGEGLNTEAFF.

This clonotype was seen a few times. The CDR3 loop is CASSLLGVDNEQFF. CDR3 nucleotides: TGTGCCAGCAGCTTGCTAGGGGTTGACAATGAGCAGTTCTTC. The gene calls are TRBV5-6 and TRBJ2-1; tentative D call: TRBD1 (5 bases). Trimming took off 1 base at V and 5 bases at J, with 10 bases between the two ends. Germline CDR1 reads SGHDT; CDR2 reads YYEEEE. There are 14 residues in the CDR3.

This clonotype has just a few counts. V and J are TRBV29-1 and TRBJ2-7; D unclear. This CDR3 has 11 residues. V shed 3 bases and J shed 0 bases, with 3 bases lying between them. Germline V lookup: CDR1 SQVTM, CDR2 ANQGSEA. CDR3 region: CSVEYSYEQYF. DNA of the CDR3: TGCAGCGTTGAGTACTCCTACGAGCAGTACTTC.

This clonotype was found a few times. The rearrangement uses TRBV25-1 and TRBJ2-3, with 7 bases that match TRBD1. CDR1 is MGHDK, CDR2 SYGVNS, per germline. The CDR3 is 16 residues long. The ends lost 0 bases at V and 4 bases at J; junction bases unmatched: 7. The CDR3 protein is CASSEYRTGASDTQYF. As DNA, the CDR3 is TGTGCCAGCAGTGAATATAGGACAGGAGCGTCAGATACGCAGTATTTT. Variable domain in full (rest from reference TRBV25-1 and TRBJ2-3): EADIYQTPRYLVIGTGKKITLECSQTMGHDKMYWYQQDPGMELHLIHYSYGVNSTEKGDLSSESTVSRIRTEHFPLTLESARPSHTSQYLCASSEYRTGASDTQYFGPGTRLTVL.

This clonotype was seen more than once but under ten times. The chain uses TRBV10-3 and TRBJ1-2; D possibly corresponds to TRBD1 (5 bases). CDR1 ENHRY and CDR2 SYGVKD come from the germline V gene. CDR3 size: 13 residues. V dropped 4 bases and J dropped 2 bases, with 8 bases sitting between them. Here the CDR3 reads CAISAQVNYGYTF. The CDR3 coding sequence is TGTGCCATCAGTGCACAGGTGAACTATGGCTACACCTTC.